One and the same sample provided the 30 T cell receptor beta chains below, sequenced in a study of spatial heterogeneity in lung cancer. TCRdb reprocessed the 5' RACE reads with MiXCR, giving one entry per CDR3 protein. The data contain around 10,000 distinct CDR3 sequences, 21% of them singletons. Time point noted: blood at routine non-recurrence follow-up after resection. Sample: PBMCs, taken at follow-up. The receptors derive from a male donor with early-stage non-small cell lung cancer.

This clonotype was seen ten or more times. The gene calls are TRBV5-1 and TRBJ2-3; D is possibly TRBD2 (6 bases). V was shortened by 4 bases and J by 0 bases, with 15 bases between the two germline ends. CDR1 SGHRS and CDR2 YFSETQ come from the germline V gene. The CDR3 spans 16 residues. The CDR3 is CASSPLGGASTDTQYF. The CDR3, as DNA: TGCGCCAGCAGCCCTCTCGGGGGAGCTAGCACAGATACGCAGTATTTT.

This clonotype has just a few counts. This chain joins TRBV6-2 or TRBV6-3 and TRBJ2-1, with D unclear. Germline V lookup: CDR1 MNHEY, CDR2 SVGEGT. Trimming took 3 bases from V and 8 from J, leaving 5 bases between them. The CDR3 loop spans 11 amino acids. CDR3 sequence (DNA): TGTGCCAGCAGTTATCTGGATGAGCAGTTCTTC. Its translation: CASSYLDEQFF.

In this sample, this clonotype is medium-sized. The gene calls are TRBV18 and TRBJ2-5, with D perhaps given as TRBD1 or TRBD2 (5 bases each). V lost 4 bases and J lost 2, with 8 bases in between. The length of the CDR3 is 13 residues. CDR1 is KGHSH and CDR2 is LQKENI in the germline V gene. The CDR3 spells CASSRGGQETQYF. The CDR3 bases are TGTGCCAGCTCACGGGGCGGGCAAGAGACCCAGTACTTC.

The chain has TRBV24-1 and TRBJ2-7, with 9 bases fitting TRBD1. V was clipped by 2 bases and J by 5 bases; unmatched bases: 6. The V gene's germline CDR1 is KGHDR and CDR2 SFDVKD. This CDR3 region has 15 residues. The CDR3 sequence is CATSDSGTGRDEQYF. CDR3 bases: TGTGCCACCAGTGATTCCGGGACAGGGAGAGACGAGCAGTACTTC.

This clonotype was seen only a few times. The V gene is TRBV18, the J gene TRBJ2-2, with D perhaps TRBD1 (6 bases). Germline V CDR1 and CDR2: KGHSH, LQKENI. The CDR3 runs 17 residues. The V and J ends lost 0 bases and 2 bases respectively, with 13 bases between them. The DNA for the CDR3 is TGTGCCAGCTCACCACCGTCACAGGGAAGAAACACCGGGGAGCTGTTTTTT. Protein product: CASSPPSQGRNTGELFF.

This clonotype was counted between two and nine times. V usage is TRBV5-6 and J usage is TRBJ2-5; D remains ambiguous. CDR1 SGHDT and CDR2 YYEEEE come from the germline V gene. The ends were cut back, 5 bases at V and 4 bases at J, with 12 bases in the middle. This CDR3 spans 13 amino acids. CDR3: CASSLWEGETQYF. Written as DNA, the CDR3 is TGTGCCAGCAGTCTGTGGGAAGGAGAGACCCAGTACTTC.

The chain links TRBV12-3 or TRBV12-4 to TRBJ2-5; the D gene is possibly TRBD2 (5 bases). This CDR3 spans 15 amino acids. The V end was cut by 0 bases, the J end by 7 bases, with 15 bases between. The CDR3 spells CASSLARAGRGTQYF. CDR3 sequence (DNA): TGTGCCAGCAGTTTAGCGCGGGCCGGACGGGGGACCCAGTACTTC.

This clonotype was seen at least ten times. This chain joins TRBV7-2 and TRBJ1-5; unclear D gene. V was cut by 4 bases and J by 11 bases, with 12 bases left in between. Per germline, CDR1 SGHTA and CDR2 FQGNSA. The CDR3 has 12 residues. CDR3 DNA: TGTGCCAGCAGCTCGTCCGGTCGGGCCCAGCATTTT. It codes for CASSSSGRAQHF.

The chain uses TRBV5-1 and TRBJ2-1, with D possibly being TRBD1 (5 bases). CDR3 length: 15 amino acids. Trimming cost V 5 bases and J 8 bases, with 20 bases left between them. Germline V CDR1 and CDR2: SGHRS, YFSETQ. This CDR3 reads CASRSFIGANDEQFF. CDR3 sequence (DNA): TGCGCCAGCAGATCTTTCATAGGGGCAAACGATGAGCAGTTCTTC.

The CDR3 bases are TGTGCCAGCAGTTCTCAGGGGTTAGGTTCACCCCTCCACTTT. Translation gives CASSSQGLGSPLHF. The chain couples TRBV28 to TRBJ1-6; D might be TRBD1 (6 bases). Trimming took 4 bases from V and 9 from J, leaving 13 bases between them. The germline V gene has CDR1 MDHEN and CDR2 SYDVKM. CDR3 length equals 14 residues.

This clonotype was counted at least ten times. The chain links TRBV5-6 to TRBJ2-5, with unresolved D. Trimming shortened V by 5 bases and J by 5 bases, and 16 bases separated the two germline ends. The CDR3 length is 14 residues. CDR1 and CDR2 (germline): SGHDT, YYEEEE. The CDR3 sequence is CASSWHGFGETQYF. The CDR3 DNA reads TGTGCCAGCAGTTGGCATGGCTTCGGGGAGACCCAGTACTTC.

In this sample, this clonotype turned up a few times. The chain combines TRBV29-1 with TRBJ2-1, with 8 bases that match TRBD2. V shed 0 bases, J shed 3 bases, and the junction held 7 bases outside the gene matches. Germline loops: CDR1 SQVTM, CDR2 ANQGSEA. This CDR3 spans 16 amino acids. The CDR3: CSVEELAAPGYNEQFF. DNA for the CDR3: TGCAGCGTTGAAGAACTAGCGGCTCCGGGCTACAATGAGCAGTTCTTC.

There are many counts of this clonotype. V usage is TRBV4-3 and J usage is TRBJ2-2; D gene ambiguous. The length of the CDR3 is 14 residues. The V and J ends lost 0 bases and 1 base respectively, with 3 bases between them. CDR1 and CDR2 from the germline V gene are LGHNA and YSLEER. The chain's CDR3 is CASSQDQNTGELFF. DNA for the CDR3: TGCGCCAGCAGCCAAGATCAGAACACCGGGGAGCTGTTTTTT.

This clonotype has only a few counts. J is TRBJ1-5 and V is TRBV28, with D possibly being TRBD1 (5 bases). The germline V gene has CDR1 MDHEN and CDR2 SYDVKM. With 10 bases removed from V and 7 bases from J, the gap between germline ends came to 23 bases. The CDR3 sequence is 15 residues long. The CDR3, as DNA: TGTGCCACCAACTCCTGGGGAGGGGCGCTGCAGCCCCAGCATTTT. As protein: CATNSWGGALQPQHF.

This clonotype was counted ten times or more. The chain uses TRBV7-2 and TRBJ2-2; D may be TRBD1 or TRBD2 (6 bases each). The length of the CDR3 is 16 residues. The ends were cut back, 6 bases at V and 7 bases at J, with 21 bases in the middle. Germline V gives CDR1 SGHTA, CDR2 FQGNSA. In nucleotides, the CDR3 is TGTGCCAGCAGAGCCCCCAAAGGGGGGCTAATCGGGGAGCTGTTTTTT. Translation gives CASRAPKGGLIGELFF. The full variable domain, with the rest looked up from reference TRBV7-2 and TRBJ2-2, is GAGVSQSPSNKVTEKGKDVELRCDPISGHTALYWYRQSLGQGLEFLIYFQGNSAPDKSGLPSDRFSAERTGGSVSTLTIQRTQQEDSAVYLCASRAPKGGLIGELFFGEGSRLTVL.

The V gene is TRBV18, the J gene TRBJ2-7; D remains ambiguous. Trimming took 5 bases from V and 3 from J, leaving 17 bases between them. Germline CDR1 KGHSH, CDR2 LQKENI. This CDR3 is 15 amino acids long. In DNA form, the CDR3 reads TGTGCCAGCTCAACATTAGAGGACCGAAACTACGAGCAGTACTTC. This encodes CASSTLEDRNYEQYF.

This clonotype ranks as medium-sized. J is TRBJ1-4 and V is TRBV12-3 or TRBV12-4, with D possibly TRBD1 on 5 matching bases. Between the trimmed V and J ends, which lost 5 bases and 2 bases, there was a span of 24 bases. The CDR3 sequence is 19 residues long. The CDR3 DNA reads as TGTGCCAGCAGTGCCCGGGGCACTTGGGTTCAGCGGACTAATGAAAAACTGTTTTTT. This encodes CASSARGTWVQRTNEKLFF.

This CDR3 reads CASSRTRSSGSTDTQYF. CDR3 sequence (DNA): TGTGCCAGCAGTCGAACCCGCTCTAGCGGGAGCACAGATACGCAGTATTTT. The J gene is TRBJ2-3, the V gene TRBV6-5; TRBD2 matches 8 bases. With 5 bases clipped from V and 0 bases from J, the junction kept 10 bases outside the gene matches. The CDR3 extends over 17 amino acids. Germline values: CDR1 MNHEY, CDR2 SVGAGI.

This clonotype was observed a handful of times. This rearrangement joins TRBV15 to TRBJ2-2; a possible D gene is TRBD1 (6 bases). The CDR3 spans 16 residues. V was pared by 3 bases and J by 0 bases, with 11 bases between. The germline gives CDR1 LNHNV, CDR2 YYDKDF (reference sequence). The CDR3 sequence: CATSSLGTTNTGELFF. The CDR3 region has the DNA TGTGCCACCAGCAGTCTCGGGACAACGAACACCGGGGAGCTGTTTTTT. The variable domain in full, completed from reference TRBV15 and TRBJ2-2, reads DAMVIQNPRYQVTQFGKPVTLSCSQTLNHNVMYWYQQKSSQAPKLLFHYYDKDFNNEADTPDNFQSRRPNTSFCFLDIRSPGLGDTAMYLCATSSLGTTNTGELFFGEGSRLTVL.

This clonotype appeared a few times. The chain couples TRBV18 to TRBJ1-4; TRBD1 matches at 8 bases. Germline V gene sequence: CDR1 KGHSH, CDR2 LQKENI. The CDR3 length is 15 residues. Losses at the gene ends were 3 bases for V and 7 bases for J; bases not matched to a gene: 7. CDR3 region: CASSPAQGVGEKLFF. The CDR3 region has the DNA TGTGCCAGCTCACCGGCACAGGGGGTCGGTGAAAAACTGTTTTTT. The full variable domain, rest sourced from reference TRBV18 and TRBJ1-4, is NAGVMQNPRHLVRRRGQEARLRCSPMKGHSHVYWYRQLPEEGLKFMVYLQKENIIDESGMPKERFSAEFPKEGPSILRIQQVVRGDSAAYFCASSPAQGVGEKLFFGSGTQLSVL.

This clonotype has ten or more counts. The CDR3, as DNA: TGCAGTGCTCGCTCCGGGACTAGCGGGAGGGACCGCAAAATATACAATGAGCAGTTCTTC. Amino acid sequence: CSARSGTSGRDRKIYNEQFF. The rearrangement joins TRBV20-1 to TRBJ2-1; 16 nucleotides align to TRBD2. There are 20 residues in the CDR3. The germline V gene has CDR1 DFQATT and CDR2 SNEGSKA (reference sequence). V dropped 5 bases and J dropped 4; count of bases not matched to a gene: 17.

This clonotype occurred a few times. The V call is TRBV11-2, the J call TRBJ2-3, with TRBD1 matching 8 bases. This CDR3 has 16 amino acids. Per the germline V gene, CDR1 is SGHAT and CDR2 is FQNNGV. V shed 1 base and J 2 bases; nucleotides not matched to a gene: 5. The CDR3 region is CASSLGQDRVTDTQYF. The DNA of the CDR3 is TGTGCCAGCAGCTTAGGTCAGGACAGGGTCACAGATACGCAGTATTTT.

The rearrangement uses TRBV7-2 and TRBJ2-1, with a possible D match to TRBD1 (6 bases). Deletions cut 5 bases from V and 0 bases from J, with 11 bases between. CDR1 and CDR2 (germline): SGHTA, FQGNSA. The CDR3 length is 15 residues. This chain's CDR3 is CASSIGTSSYNEQFF. CDR3 in DNA: TGTGCCAGCAGCATCGGGACAAGCTCCTACAATGAGCAGTTCTTC.

This clonotype was seen more than once but under ten times. The V call is TRBV4-1, the J call TRBJ1-1; 9 bases align to TRBD1. V lost 0 bases, J lost 4 bases, and 6 bases stayed unmatched. The V gene's germline CDR1 is MGHRA and CDR2 YSYEKL. The length of the CDR3 is 16 residues. CDR3 DNA: TGCGCCAGCAGCCAAGATCCCGGACAGGGGCGCACTGAAGCTTTCTTT. It is translated as CASSQDPGQGRTEAFF.

There are a few counts of this clonotype. The V call is TRBV28, the J call TRBJ2-5; the D gene is possibly TRBD2 (7 bases). V gave up 5 bases and J gave up 5 bases, with 24 bases separating them. Germline CDR1 MDHEN, CDR2 SYDVKM. The CDR3 is 17 residues long. As DNA, the CDR3 is TGTGCCAGCAGTCTCCCCCCCGGGGCAAGGGGGGGGGAGACCCAGTACTTC. Translating it yields CASSLPPGARGGETQYF.

This clonotype is classed as medium-sized (0.01 to 0.1%). The genes are TRBV28 and TRBJ2-1; D is possibly TRBD1 (6 bases). Germline V gene data show CDR1 as MDHEN and CDR2 as SYDVKM. V was clipped by 6 bases and J by 5 bases, with 11 bases between them. This CDR3 spans 13 amino acids. CDR3: CASSPGQHNEQFF. The CDR3 coding sequence is TGTGCCAGCAGCCCAGGACAGCACAATGAGCAGTTCTTC.

In its sample, this clonotype was seen many times. The rearrangement links TRBV6-2 or TRBV6-3 to TRBJ1-5; D uncertain. The germline gives CDR1 MNHEY, CDR2 SVGEGT. Trimming left V 4 bases short and J 5 bases short, with 18 bases between. The CDR3 length is 16 residues. CDR3 sequence reads: CASSSFRWPGHQPQHF. Here the CDR3 DNA reads TGTGCCAGCAGTTCTTTTCGGTGGCCCGGCCATCAGCCCCAGCATTTT.

In regard to this clonotype: A read error may account for a junction end that differs from germline. The chain is built from TRBV29-1 and TRBJ1-1, with a weak D call TRBD1 (6 bases). The germline gives CDR1 SQVTM, CDR2 ANQGSEA. This CDR3 is 14 amino acids long. CDR3 amino acids: CSVEDRQVKTEAFF. For the CDR3, the DNA is TGCAGCGTTGAAGATCGACAGGTGAAAACTGAAGCTTTCTTT. Filled out from reference TRBV29-1 and TRBJ1-1, the complete variable domain reads SAVISQKPSRDICQRGTSLTIQCQVDSQVTMMFWYRQQPGQSLTLIATANQGSEATYESGFVIDKFPISRPNLTFSTLTVSNMSPEDSSIYLCSVEDRQVKTEAFFGQGTRLTVV.

This clonotype has a handful of counts. The rearrangement links TRBV5-1 to TRBJ2-1; 10 bases fit TRBD2. The CDR3 is 16 amino acids. Germline CDR1 and CDR2: SGHRS and YFSETQ. The J segment lost 10 bases and the V segment lost 4 bases, leaving 14 bases of the junction unmatched. As DNA, the CDR3 is TGCGCCAGCAGCCGCGGGGAAGCGGGGGGGCCTAAGGAGCAGTTCTTC. Its protein is CASSRGEAGGPKEQFF.

This clonotype was counted between two and nine times. The CDR3 protein is CSARGLPDSYEQYF. CDR3 coding DNA: TGCAGTGCTAGGGGACTCCCAGATTCCTACGAGCAGTACTTC. The genes are TRBV20-1 and TRBJ2-7; TRBD2 is a possible D gene (6 bases). V was trimmed by 3 bases and J by 1 base, leaving 13 bases between them. The V gene's germline CDR1 is DFQATT and CDR2 SNEGSKA (reference sequence). The CDR3 extends over 14 amino acids.